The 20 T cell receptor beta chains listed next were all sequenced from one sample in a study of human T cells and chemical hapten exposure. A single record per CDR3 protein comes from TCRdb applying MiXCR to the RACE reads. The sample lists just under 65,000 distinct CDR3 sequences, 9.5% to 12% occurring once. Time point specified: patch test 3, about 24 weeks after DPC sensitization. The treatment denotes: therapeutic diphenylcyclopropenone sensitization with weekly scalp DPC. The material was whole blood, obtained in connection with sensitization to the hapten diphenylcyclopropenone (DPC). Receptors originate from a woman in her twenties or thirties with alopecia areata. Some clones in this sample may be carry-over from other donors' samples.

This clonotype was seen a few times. The CDR3 region has the DNA TGCAGTGCTCAAAGTCCCATGACCACCTACGAGCAGTACTTC. Translated, it gives CSAQSPMTTYEQYF. J is TRBJ2-7 and V is TRBV20-1; D unresolved. This CDR3 has 14 residues. CDR1 is DFQATT and CDR2 is SNEGSKA in the germline V gene (reference sequence). V was trimmed by 5 bases and J by 2 bases, leaving 16 bases between them.

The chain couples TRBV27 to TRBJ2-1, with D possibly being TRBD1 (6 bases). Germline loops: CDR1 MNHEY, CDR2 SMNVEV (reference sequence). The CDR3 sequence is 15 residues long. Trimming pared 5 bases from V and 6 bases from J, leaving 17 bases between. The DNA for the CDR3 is TGTGCCAGCAGTCGGAACAGGGTGGGCTTCAATGAGCAGTTCTTC. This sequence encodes CASSRNRVGFNEQFF.

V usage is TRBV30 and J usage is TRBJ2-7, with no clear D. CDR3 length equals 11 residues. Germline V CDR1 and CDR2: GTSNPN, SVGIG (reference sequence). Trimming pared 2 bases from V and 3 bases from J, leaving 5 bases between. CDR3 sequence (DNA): TGTGCCTGGAGTTCAAGCTACGAGCAGTACTTC. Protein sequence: CAWSSSYEQYF.

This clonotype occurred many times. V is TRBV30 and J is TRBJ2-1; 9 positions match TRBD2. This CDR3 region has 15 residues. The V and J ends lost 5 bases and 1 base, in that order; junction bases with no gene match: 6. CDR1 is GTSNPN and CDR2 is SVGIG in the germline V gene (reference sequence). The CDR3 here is CAWGHSGSSYNEQFF. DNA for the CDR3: TGTGCCTGGGGGCATAGCGGGAGTTCCTACAATGAGCAGTTCTTC.

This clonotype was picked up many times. The CDR3 region has the DNA TGTGCCAGCAGAGAGACTAGTTTCTCGGACACCGGGGAGCTGTTTTTT. It is translated as CASRETSFSDTGELFF. The genes are TRBV6-4 and TRBJ2-2, with a tentative D call TRBD2 (6 bases). In germline, CDR1 is MRHNA, CDR2 SNTAGT. The CDR3 has 16 amino acids. Trimming removed 6 bases at V and 3 bases at J, with 17 bases between.

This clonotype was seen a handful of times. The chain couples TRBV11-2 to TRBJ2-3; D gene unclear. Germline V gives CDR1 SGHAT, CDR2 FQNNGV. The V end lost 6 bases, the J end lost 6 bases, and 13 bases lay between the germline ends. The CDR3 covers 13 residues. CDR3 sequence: CASSVRAADTQYF. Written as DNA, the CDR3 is TGTGCCAGCAGTGTCAGAGCCGCGGATACGCAGTATTTT.

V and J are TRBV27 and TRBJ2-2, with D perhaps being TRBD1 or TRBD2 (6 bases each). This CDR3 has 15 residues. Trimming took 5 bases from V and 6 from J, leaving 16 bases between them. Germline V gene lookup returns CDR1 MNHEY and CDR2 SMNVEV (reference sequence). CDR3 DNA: TGTGCCAGCAGTATCATAGCGGCAGGGGCCGGGGAGCTGTTTTTT. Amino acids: CASSIIAAGAGELFF.

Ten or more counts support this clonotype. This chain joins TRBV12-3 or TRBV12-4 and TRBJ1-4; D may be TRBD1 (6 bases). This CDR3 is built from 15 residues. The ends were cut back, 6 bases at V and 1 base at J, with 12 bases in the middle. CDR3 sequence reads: CASSLRQETNEKLFF. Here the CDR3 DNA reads TGTGCCAGCAGCCTTCGACAGGAAACTAATGAAAAACTGTTTTTT.

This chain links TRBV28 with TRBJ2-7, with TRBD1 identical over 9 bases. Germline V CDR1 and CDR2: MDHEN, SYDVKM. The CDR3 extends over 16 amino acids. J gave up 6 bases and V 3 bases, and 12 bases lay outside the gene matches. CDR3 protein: CASSFRRDRVHGEQYF. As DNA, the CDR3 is TGTGCCAGCAGTTTCCGCCGGGACAGGGTCCATGGCGAGCAGTACTTC.

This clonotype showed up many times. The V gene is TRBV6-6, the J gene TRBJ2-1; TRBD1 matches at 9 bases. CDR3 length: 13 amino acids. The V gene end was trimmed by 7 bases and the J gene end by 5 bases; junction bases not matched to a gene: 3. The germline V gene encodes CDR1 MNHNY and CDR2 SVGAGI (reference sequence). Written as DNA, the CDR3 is TGTGCCAGCAACGGACAGGGGAACAATGAGCAGTTCTTC. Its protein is CASNGQGNNEQFF.

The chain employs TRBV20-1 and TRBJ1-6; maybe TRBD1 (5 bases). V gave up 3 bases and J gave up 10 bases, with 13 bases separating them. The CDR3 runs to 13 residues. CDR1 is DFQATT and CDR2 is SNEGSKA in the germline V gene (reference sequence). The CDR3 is CSARQTELSPLHF. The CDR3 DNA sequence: TGCAGTGCTAGGCAGACAGAGCTATCACCCCTCCACTTT.

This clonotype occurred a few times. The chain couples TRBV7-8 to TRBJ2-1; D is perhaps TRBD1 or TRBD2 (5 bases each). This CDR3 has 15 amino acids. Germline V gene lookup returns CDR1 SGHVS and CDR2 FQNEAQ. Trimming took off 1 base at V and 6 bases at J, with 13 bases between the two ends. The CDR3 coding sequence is TGTGCCAGCAGCTTAGGATGGGGGTCTGGCAATGAGCAGTTCTTC. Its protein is CASSLGWGSGNEQFF.

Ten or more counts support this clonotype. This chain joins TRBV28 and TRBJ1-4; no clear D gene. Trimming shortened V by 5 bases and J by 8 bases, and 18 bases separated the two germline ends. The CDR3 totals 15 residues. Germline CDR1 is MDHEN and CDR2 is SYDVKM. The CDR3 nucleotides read TGTGCCAGCAGTCCCGCTACCGCGTTAAGGGAAAAACTGTTTTTT. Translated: CASSPATALREKLFF.

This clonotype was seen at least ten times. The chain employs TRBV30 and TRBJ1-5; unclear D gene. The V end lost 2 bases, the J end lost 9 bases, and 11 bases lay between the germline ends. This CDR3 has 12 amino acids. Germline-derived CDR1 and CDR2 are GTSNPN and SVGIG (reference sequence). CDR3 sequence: CAWSFLDRPQHF. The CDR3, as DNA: TGTGCCTGGAGTTTCCTTGACCGGCCCCAGCATTTT.

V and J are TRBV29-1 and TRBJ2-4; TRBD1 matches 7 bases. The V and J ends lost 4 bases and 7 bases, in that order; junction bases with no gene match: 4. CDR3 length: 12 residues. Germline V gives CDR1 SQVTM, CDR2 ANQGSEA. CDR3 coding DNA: TGCAGCGTTGTCTTACAGGGGAACATTCAGTACTTC. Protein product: CSVVLQGNIQYF.

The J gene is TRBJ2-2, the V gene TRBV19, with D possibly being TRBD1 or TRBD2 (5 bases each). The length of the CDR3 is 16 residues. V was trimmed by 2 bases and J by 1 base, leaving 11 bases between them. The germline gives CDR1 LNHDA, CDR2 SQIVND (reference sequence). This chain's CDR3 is CASSILGTGNTGELFF. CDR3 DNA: TGTGCCAGTAGTATATTAGGGACGGGGAACACCGGGGAGCTGTTTTTT. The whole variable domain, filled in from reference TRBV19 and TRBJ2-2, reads DGGITQSPKYLFRKEGQNVTLSCEQNLNHDAMYWYRQDPGQGLRLIYYSQIVNDFQKGDIAEGYSVSREKKESFPLTVTSAQKNPTAFYLCASSILGTGNTGELFFGEGSRLTVL.

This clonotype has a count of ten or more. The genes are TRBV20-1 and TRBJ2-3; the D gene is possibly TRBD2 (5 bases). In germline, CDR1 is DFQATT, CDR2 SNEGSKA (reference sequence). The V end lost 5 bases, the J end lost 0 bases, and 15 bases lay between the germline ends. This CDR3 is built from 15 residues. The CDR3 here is CSAPVVAHSTDTQYF. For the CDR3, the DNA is TGCAGTGCTCCAGTGGTAGCGCATAGCACAGATACGCAGTATTTT.

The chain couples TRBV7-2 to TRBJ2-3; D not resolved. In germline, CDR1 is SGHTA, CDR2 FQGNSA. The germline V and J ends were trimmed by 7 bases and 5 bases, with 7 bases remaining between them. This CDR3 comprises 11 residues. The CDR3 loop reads CASMSRDTQYF. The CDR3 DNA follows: TGTGCCAGCATGTCTCGAGATACGCAGTATTTT.

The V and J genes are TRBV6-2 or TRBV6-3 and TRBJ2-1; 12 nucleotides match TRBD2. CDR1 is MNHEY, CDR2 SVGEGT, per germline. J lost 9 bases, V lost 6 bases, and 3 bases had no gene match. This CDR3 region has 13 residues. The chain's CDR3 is CASRTSGSREQFF. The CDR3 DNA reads TGTGCCAGCAGGACTAGCGGGAGTCGTGAGCAGTTCTTC.

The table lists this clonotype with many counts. CDR3 in DNA: TGTGCCACCAGTGATGGGGCGTACGAGCAGTACTTC. It yields the protein CATSDGAYEQYF. The chain has TRBV24-1 and TRBJ2-7; D is perhaps TRBD1 (5 bases). The CDR3 spans 12 residues. Trimming pared 3 bases from V and 4 bases from J, leaving 6 bases between. The germline V gene has CDR1 KGHDR and CDR2 SFDVKD.